The 10 T cell receptor beta chains given below trace back to one sample, sequenced in a study of T cells in Graves' hyperthyroidism and ophthalmopathy. From RNA transcripts, TCR beta CDR3 regions were amplified. The HTBI primer set was used in a first-round RT-PCR of the TCR CDR3. TCRdb recomputed calls from the multiplex PCR reads with MiXCR, one row per CDR3 protein. The table includes under 350,000 distinct CDR3 sequences, more than 15% detected once. The sequenced sample was blood. All receptors come from a woman aged 60-75 years with Graves' ophthalmopathy.

This clonotype occurred many times. This chain joins TRBV27 and TRBJ1-6, with a possible D match to TRBD1 (6 bases). CDR1 is MNHEY, CDR2 SMNVEV, per germline (reference sequence). V lost 8 bases and J lost 8, with 10 bases in between. The CDR3 runs 12 residues. The chain's CDR3 is CASQQGYSPLHF. The CDR3 DNA reads TGTGCCAGCCAACAGGGTTATTCACCCCTCCACTTT.

This clonotype was observed at least ten times. The V gene is TRBV27, the J gene TRBJ2-3; D perhaps matches TRBD1 (6 bases). The CDR3 has 14 amino acids. Germline lookup yields CDR1 MNHEY and CDR2 SMNVEV (reference sequence). The V gene lost 1 base and the J gene lost 6 bases, with 11 bases spanning the gap. This CDR3 reads CASSLYARGDTQYF. The DNA for the CDR3 is TGTGCCAGCAGTTTATATGCGAGGGGGGATACGCAGTATTTT.

In this sample, this clonotype turned up many times. CDR3 amino acids: CASSPNLAGGPDTQYF. The CDR3 DNA sequence: TGCGCCAGCAGCCCGAATCTAGCGGGAGGGCCAGATACGCAGTATTTT. This rearrangement joins TRBV5-1 to TRBJ2-3; 12 bases align to TRBD2. Losses at the gene ends were 4 bases for V and 4 bases for J; bases not matched to a gene: 7. Germline CDR1 is SGHRS and CDR2 is YFSETQ. The CDR3 has 16 amino acids. Variable domain in full (rest from reference TRBV5-1 and TRBJ2-3): KAGVTQTPRYLIKTRGQQVTLSCSPISGHRSVSWYQQTPGQGLQFLFEYFSETQRNKGNFPGRFSGRQFSNSRSEMNVSTLELGDSALYLCASSPNLAGGPDTQYFGPGTRLTVL.

The V and J genes are TRBV9 and TRBJ2-2; D is perhaps TRBD2 (6 bases). Trimming cost V 2 bases and J 2 bases, with 16 bases left between them. The CDR3 runs to 17 residues. CDR1 and CDR2 (germline): SGDLS, YYNGEE. The CDR3 DNA follows: TGTGCCAGCAGCGTCTACCCGGGACTGGATAACACCGGGGAGCTGTTTTTT. Amino acid sequence: CASSVYPGLDNTGELFF.

This clonotype was seen repeatedly, ten times or more. This rearrangement joins TRBV20-1 to TRBJ2-5, with 10 bases fitting TRBD2. Germline V gene lookup returns CDR1 DFQATT and CDR2 SNEGSKA (reference sequence). The trim removed 3 bases at V and 5 bases at J, leaving 6 bases unmatched. CDR3 length: 14 residues. The CDR3 here is CSASLGLASETQYF. The CDR3 DNA reads as TGCAGTGCTAGTCTGGGACTAGCGTCGGAGACCCAGTACTTC.

This clonotype has a count of ten or more. The rearrangement joins TRBV12-3 or TRBV12-4 to TRBJ2-7; a possible D gene is TRBD1 (7 bases). With 4 bases removed from V and 1 base from J, the gap between germline ends came to 14 bases. The CDR3 spans 15 residues. The CDR3 DNA reads TGTGCCAGCAGTTCCCGACAGGGAGGATCCTACGAGCAGTACTTC. It translates to CASSSRQGGSYEQYF.

This clonotype has ten or more counts. The chain recombines TRBV7-2 with TRBJ2-1; D may be TRBD2 (5 bases). V was clipped by 1 base and J by 7 bases, with 14 bases between them. The CDR3 runs 15 residues. The V gene's germline CDR1 is SGHTA and CDR2 FQGNSA. CDR3 in DNA: TGTGCCAGCAGCTTAGGGAGGCCCGGGGTTAATGAGCAGTTCTTC. Encoded protein: CASSLGRPGVNEQFF.

Ten or more counts support this clonotype. The chain is built from TRBV29-1 and TRBJ2-5, with D possibly being TRBD2 (6 bases). In germline, CDR1 is SQVTM, CDR2 ANQGSEA. The ends were cut back, 3 bases at V and 2 bases at J, with 25 bases in the middle. This CDR3 comprises 18 residues. The DNA for the CDR3 is TGCAGCGTTGATCCTACCCGGGACTCGGGGAGAATACAAGAGACCCAGTACTTC. It codes for CSVDPTRDSGRIQETQYF.

This clonotype was picked up a small number of times. The genes are TRBV28 and TRBJ2-7, with D perhaps matching TRBD2 (6 bases). Looked up from germline, CDR1 is MDHEN and CDR2 is SYDVKM. V was trimmed by 6 bases and J by 2 bases, leaving 14 bases between them. The CDR3 has 14 amino acids. CDR3 sequence: CASSVPGGAYEQYF. The CDR3 region has the DNA TGTGCCAGCAGCGTTCCAGGCGGGGCCTACGAGCAGTACTTC.

J is TRBJ1-1 and V is TRBV5-1; 8 nucleotides match TRBD1. Germline V gene data show CDR1 as SGHRS and CDR2 as YFSETQ. The CDR3 spans 13 residues. After removal of 0 bases from V and 10 bases from J, the junction contained 5 bases not matched to a gene. CDR3 sequence (DNA): TGCGCCAGCAGCTTGGTACAGGGGGAGGCAGCTTTCTTT. The encoded protein is CASSLVQGEAAFF.